These 22 T cell receptor beta chains were sequenced from one sample in a study of CXCR3-negative and CXCR3-positive naive CD8 T cells. The libraries of TRB cDNA were prepared using 5' RACE with UMI labels. TCRdb processed the 5' RACE reads again and assigns one entry to each CDR3 protein, with no DNA. Seen in this sample are tens of thousands of distinct CDR3 sequences; the ten most common clones hold 1.1%. Sequenced: naive CXCR3- CD8+ T cells from blood. Subset of the sample: CD45RO-CCR7+CD27+CD95- naive CD8+ T cells lacking CXCR3 (TNR3-). These receptors all come from a human donor in good health. Some clones in this sample may be carry-over from other donors' samples.

V and J are TRBV12-3 or TRBV12-4 and TRBJ2-7. This CDR3 is built from 13 residues. CDR3 region: CASSSSLRYEQYF.

This chain uses TRBV29-1 with TRBJ1-1; TCRdb lists TRBD1, though no DNA is available to test this call. This CDR3 is 12 amino acids long. CDR1 is SQVTM, CDR2 ANQGSEA, per germline. This CDR3 is CSGGQSNTEAFF.

This chain joins TRBV29-1 and TRBJ2-1; with no DNA, the TCRdb D assignment of TRBD1 cannot be verified. This CDR3 region has 15 residues. From germline, CDR1 is SQVTM and CDR2 ANQGSEA. CDR3 residues: CSVEPTGTSYNEQFF.

This chain connects TRBV7-2 to TRBJ2-2. Looked up from germline, CDR1 is SGHTA and CDR2 is FQGNSA. CDR3 length: 16 residues. Here the CDR3 reads CASSPLRSRNTGELFF.

The rearrangement joins TRBV27 to TRBJ2-1. The CDR3 length is 13 residues. Per the germline V gene, CDR1 is MNHEY and CDR2 is SMNVEV (reference sequence). CDR3 loop: CASSIASWAEQFF.

The chain combines TRBV27 with TRBJ2-1; with no DNA, the TCRdb D assignment of TRBD2 cannot be verified. Germline lookup yields CDR1 MNHEY and CDR2 SMNVEV (reference sequence). CDR3 length: 16 amino acids. CDR3 in amino acids: CASSLLAGASYNEQFF.

The chain joins TRBV29-1 to TRBJ2-3; checking the TCRdb D call of TRBD2 is not possible without DNA. The CDR3 consists of 14 residues. Germline V gene lookup returns CDR1 SQVTM and CDR2 ANQGSEA. CDR3 protein: CSVGLAGDWDTQYF.

The chain joins TRBV6-1 to TRBJ2-7; TCRdb outputs TRBD1, but without DNA this stays unchecked. The CDR3 is 14 amino acids. CDR1 and CDR2 from the germline V gene are MNHNS and SASEGT. The CDR3 reads CASSEGGGSYEQYF.

The chain uses TRBV5-6 and TRBJ2-7; TCRdb's D call, TRBD1, is unchecked because there is no DNA. CDR1 SGHDT and CDR2 YYEEEE come from the germline V gene. CDR3 size: 19 residues. The CDR3 reads CASSLGQGDRRSWRYEQYF. Together with reference TRBV5-6 and TRBJ2-7, the CDR3 gives the full variable domain: DAGVTQSPTHLIKTRGQQVTLRCSPKSGHDTVSWYQQALGQGPQFIFQYYEEEERQRGNFPDRFSGHQFPNYSSELNVNALLLGDSALYLCASSLGQGDRRSWRYEQYFGPGTRLTVT.

V gene TRBV7-2 combines with J gene TRBJ1-5. This CDR3 is 16 amino acids long. CDR1 is SGHTA and CDR2 is FQGNSA in the germline V gene. The CDR3 spells CASSLEAGLSNQPQHF.

The V and J genes are TRBV29-1 and TRBJ1-4. The CDR3 covers 14 residues. Per the germline V gene, CDR1 is SQVTM and CDR2 is ANQGSEA. The CDR3 region is CSVPREDSNEKLFF. The variable domain in full, completed from reference TRBV29-1 and TRBJ1-4, reads SAVISQKPSRDICQRGTSLTIQCQVDSQVTMMFWYRQQPGQSLTLIATANQGSEATYESGFVIDKFPISRPNLTFSTLTVSNMSPEDSSIYLCSVPREDSNEKLFFGSGTQLSVL.

The CDR3 sequence is CASSVEFRGVSNEQFF. V and J are TRBV9 and TRBJ2-1; without DNA, the TCRdb call of TRBD1 cannot be checked. The length of the CDR3 is 16 residues. In germline, CDR1 is SGDLS, CDR2 YYNGEE. Together with reference TRBV9 and TRBJ2-1, the CDR3 gives the full variable domain: DSGVTQTPKHLITATGQRVTLRCSPRSGDLSVYWYQQSLDQGLQFLIQYYNGEERAKGNILERFSAQQFPDLHSELNLSSLELGDSALYFCASSVEFRGVSNEQFFGPGTRLTVL.

The chain links TRBV12-3 or TRBV12-4 to TRBJ2-2; checking the TCRdb D call of TRBD1 is not possible without DNA. The CDR3 is 18 amino acids. This CDR3 reads CASSPGGPMGVITGELFF.

The V call is TRBV29-1, the J call TRBJ2-7. This CDR3 has 12 residues. Germline CDR1 SQVTM, CDR2 ANQGSEA. CDR3 protein: CSVETESYEQYF.

J is TRBJ1-1 and V is TRBV9. The CDR3 length is 15 residues. Germline loops: CDR1 SGDLS, CDR2 YYNGEE. CDR3 protein: CASSGWDGENTEAFF.

V usage is TRBV5-1 and J usage is TRBJ2-7; with no DNA, the TCRdb D assignment of TRBD1 cannot be verified. This CDR3 comprises 13 residues. The V gene's germline CDR1 is SGHRS and CDR2 YFSETQ. Here the CDR3 reads CASSPRTGIEQYF.

The J gene is TRBJ2-7, the V gene TRBV15; TCRdb gives TRBD1 as the D gene, but with no DNA this cannot be confirmed. The CDR3 covers 15 residues. The germline gives CDR1 LNHNV, CDR2 YYDKDF (reference sequence). The CDR3 protein is CATRVWDRGPYEQYF.

The chain couples TRBV29-1 to TRBJ1-2; TCRdb reports TRBD1, a call that lacks DNA to check it against. Germline V gives CDR1 SQVTM, CDR2 ANQGSEA. CDR3 length: 13 residues. The CDR3 protein is CSVQNRANYGYTF.

The chain joins TRBV6-2 or TRBV6-3 to TRBJ2-7; the TCRdb call, TRBD1, lacks DNA for checking. Germline assignment: CDR1 MNHEY and CDR2 SVGEGT. The CDR3 totals 16 residues. The CDR3 spells CASSLTDRGQDYEQYF.

V usage is TRBV3-1 and J usage is TRBJ1-2; the TRBD1 assignment by TCRdb is unverifiable without DNA. Germline V gives CDR1 LGHDT, CDR2 YNNKEL (reference sequence). The CDR3 has 17 amino acids. The CDR3 sequence: CASSQVAIGTDRSGYTF.

The rearrangement uses TRBV12-3 or TRBV12-4 and TRBJ1-3; TCRdb proposes TRBD1, but this gene call is untestable without DNA. This CDR3 is built from 15 residues. This CDR3 is CAIEGFGGPGNTIYF.

This sequence joins TRBV20-1 and TRBJ1-3; no DNA is available, so the TRBD1 call from TCRdb remains unchecked. The CDR3 is 13 residues long. Germline CDR1 reads DFQATT; CDR2 reads SNEGSKA (reference sequence). The CDR3: CSAPRAGGNTIYF.